These T cell receptor beta chains were read from a single sample in a study of T cell repertoires in cytomegalovirus infection. TCRdb reprocessed the reads via MiXCR and lists one record per CDR3 protein. The repertoire holds 630,000 or so distinct CDR3 sequences, with 24% as singletons. Sequencing was carried out using CD8+ T cells from PBMCs. The receptors here all came from a human donor in good health (CMV status not recorded). Some clones in this sample may be carry-over from other donors' samples. The CDR3 runs from the conserved cysteine through the conserved F or W. Each record gives: J gene, CDR3 length, clone size, D gene, V gene, CDR3 protein, CDR3 DNA. The D gene is left open where the match is weak. Part of the rows lack a size; the others show once, few, many or a class for expanded clones.

TRBJ2-3 | 17 | NA | NA | TRBV14 | CASSPDATSVTTDTQYF | TGTGCCAGCAGCCCGGACGCCACAAGTGTAACCACAGATACGCAGTATTTT
TRBJ2-3 | 12 | NA | NA | TRBV29-1 | CSVETTSDTQYF | TGCAGCGTTGAGACCACTTCAGATACGCAGTATTTT
TRBJ1-2 | 14 | few | NA | TRBV7-2 | CASSSLGLIYGYTF | TGTGCCAGCAGCTCCCTGGGACTGATCTATGGCTACACCTTC
TRBJ1-2 | 13 | many | NA | TRBV7-2 | CASSADALYGYTF | TGTGCCAGCAGTGCCGACGCTCTCTATGGCTACACCTTC
TRBJ2-3 | 16 | many | NA | TRBV2 | CASRGRYTQSTDTQYF | TGTGCCAGCAGAGGGAGATACACCCAAAGCACAGATACGCAGTATTTT
TRBJ1-1 | 14 | many | TRBD1 | TRBV7-9 | CASSPGQGNTEAFF | TGTGCCAGCAGCCCTGGACAGGGGAACACTGAAGCTTTCTTT
TRBJ2-1 | 18 | once | TRBD2 | TRBV7-2 | CASSLAPRLAEVYNEQFF | TGTGCCAGCAGCTTAGCGCCCCGACTAGCGGAGGTTTACAATGAGCAGTTCTTC
TRBJ1-4 | 15 | few | TRBD1 | TRBV4-3 | CASSPSTGLHEKLFF | TGCGCCAGCAGCCCCTCGACAGGGTTACACGAAAAACTGTTTTTT
TRBJ1-2 | 16 | NA | NA | TRBV24-1 | CATSDHPMGGNYGYTF | TGTGCCACCAGTGACCATCCCATGGGGGGGAACTATGGCTACACCTTC
TRBJ2-3 | 16 | many | TRBD2 | TRBV11-3 | CASSLDVSGGTDTQYF | TGTGCCAGCAGCTTAGATGTTAGCGGGGGTACAGATACGCAGTATTTT
TRBJ1-3 | 14 | NA | NA | TRBV28 | CASRRGSSGNTIYF | TGTGCCAGCCGGCGGGGCAGCTCTGGAAACACCATATATTTT
TRBJ2-1 | 14 | NA | TRBD2 | TRBV7-7 | CASSLAGGYNKQFF | TGTGCTAGCAGCTTGGCGGGGGGCTACAATAAGCAGTTCTTC
TRBJ2-3 | 13 | NA | NA | TRBV4-2 | CASARNPTDTQYF | TGTGCCAGCGCTCGAAACCCAACAGATACGCAGTATTTT
TRBJ2-5 | 14 | NA | NA | TRBV6-5 | CASSYPTRQETQYF | TGTGCCAGCAGTTACCCCACTAGACAAGAGACCCAGTACTTC
TRBJ2-1 | 19 | few | TRBD1 | TRBV7-9 | CASSAIPGQGDFYDNEQFF | TGTGCCAGCAGCGCTATCCCGGGACAGGGCGATTTTTATGACAATGAGCAGTTCTTC
TRBJ2-7 | 16 | NA | NA | TRBV7-2 | CVSSLGPPGTPYEQYF | TGTGTCAGCAGCTTAGGGCCCCCCGGGACTCCCTACGAGCAGTACTTC
TRBJ2-1 | 20 | few | TRBD2 | TRBV5-6 | CASSRGLAGGRFESYNEQFF | TGTGCCAGCAGCAGGGGACTAGCGGGGGGGCGCTTCGAGTCCTACAATGAGCAGTTCTTC
TRBJ2-5 | 13 | NA | NA | TRBV12-5 | CASGLPSGETQYF | TGTGCTAGTGGTTTGCCATCTGGAGAGACCCAGTACTTC
TRBJ1-2 | 17 | many | NA | TRBV7-2 | CASSPPTGTEASWGYTF | TGTGCCAGCAGCCCGCCAACCGGGACGGAAGCCTCTTGGGGCTACACCTTC
TRBJ2-1 | 16 | few | TRBD1 | TRBV10-3 | CAISPGTGGSYNEQFF | TGTGCCATCAGTCCAGGGACAGGGGGCTCCTACAATGAGCAGTTCTTC
TRBJ2-7 | 15 | many | NA | TRBV12-3/TRBV12-4 | CASSFSRGRYYEQYF | TGTGCCAGCAGTTTTAGCAGGGGCCGATATTACGAGCAGTACTTC
TRBJ1-5 | 13 | NA | NA | TRBV20-1 | CSANPPGGQPQHF | TGCAGTGCTAACCCCCCGGGGGGTCAGCCCCAGCATTTT
TRBJ2-7 | 12 | NA | NA | TRBV2 | CASLGVSYEQYF | TGTGCCAGCCTGGGGGTTTCCTACGAGCAGTACTTC
TRBJ2-5 | 13 | many | TRBD1 | TRBV12-3/TRBV12-4 | CASSFQGEETQYF | TGTGCCAGCAGTTTCCAGGGGGAAGAGACCCAGTACTTC
TRBJ1-2 | 14 | NA | NA | TRBV5-6 | CASSLPLGPNGYTF | TGTGCCAGCAGCTTGCCCTTGGGTCCTAATGGCTACACCTTC
TRBJ1-1 | 15 | many | NA | TRBV7-9 | CASSGRGLLKLEAFF | TGTGCCAGCAGCGGGCGGGGCCTCTTGAAATTGGAAGCTTTCTTT
TRBJ2-1 | 19 | many | TRBD1 | TRBV12-3/TRBV12-4 | CASSLFPKGDRDHYNEQFF | TGTGCCAGCAGTTTATTCCCTAAAGGGGACAGGGATCACTACAATGAGCAGTTCTTC
TRBJ1-5 | 16 | few | TRBD1 | TRBV6-2/TRBV6-3 | CASSSNGQDPNQPQHF | TGTGCCAGCAGTTCCAACGGACAGGACCCCAATCAGCCCCAGCATTTT
TRBJ1-1 | 17 | few | TRBD1 | TRBV7-9 | CASSFAGQLSLGTEAFF | TGTGCCAGCAGCTTCGCGGGACAGCTGTCGTTGGGCACTGAAGCTTTCTTT
TRBJ1-5 | 15 | few | NA | TRBV28 | CASSVGGRPNQPQHF | TGTGCCAGCAGTGTAGGGGGTAGGCCAAATCAGCCCCAGCATTTT
TRBJ2-1 | 11 | NA | NA | TRBV6-2/TRBV6-3 | CASTDLGEQFF | TGTGCCAGCACCGACCTGGGTGAGCAGTTCTTC
TRBJ1-1 | 15 | NA | NA | TRBV20-1 | CSARDTDGVGTEAFF | TGCAGTGCTAGAGACACTGACGGTGTAGGCACTGAAGCTTTCTTT
TRBJ1-4 | 15 | few | NA | TRBV2 | CASSVLLATNEKLFF | TGTGCCAGCAGCGTCCTTCTTGCAACTAATGAAAAACTGTTTTTT
TRBJ1-6 | 20 | NA | NA | TRBV20-1 | CSALMGHLETISSYNSPLHF | TGCAGTGCCCTGATGGGGCATCTGGAAACGATCAGCTCCTATAATTCACCCCTCCACTTT
TRBJ2-1 | 16 | NA | TRBD2 | TRBV7-2 | CASSRYSGGAKNEQFF | TGTGCCAGCAGCCGATATAGCGGGGGGGCCAAAAATGAGCAGTTCTTC
TRBJ1-1 | 15 | NA | NA | TRBV9 | CASSVELGGGTEAFF | TGTGCCAGCAGCGTAGAATTGGGAGGGGGGACTGAAGCTTTCTTT
TRBJ2-1 | 11 | NA | NA | TRBV15 | CATRDRGEQFF | TGTGCCACCAGGGACCGGGGTGAGCAGTTCTTC
TRBJ2-5 | 16 | NA | NA | TRBV11-2 | CASSLELRRASGEQYF | TGTGCCAGCAGCTTAGAGCTGAGGCGGGCCAGCGGTGAACAGTACTTC
TRBJ1-1 | 12 | many | NA | TRBV5-6 | CASSLGSRWAFF | TGTGCCAGCAGCTTGGGATCAAGGTGGGCTTTCTTT
TRBJ1-1 | 13 | NA | NA | TRBV13 | CASSSYVETEAFF | TGTGCCAGCAGTTCCTACGTTGAGACTGAAGCTTTCTTT
TRBJ1-6 | 20 | many | NA | TRBV6-5 | CASSYDPRQGFSSYNSPLHF | TGTGCCAGCAGTTACGACCCCCGACAAGGGTTTAGCTCCTATAATTCACCCCTCCACTTT
TRBJ1-1 | 16 | many | NA | TRBV11-1 | CASSQWGSTPNTEAFF | TGTGCCAGCAGCCAGTGGGGCAGCACTCCGAACACTGAAGCTTTCTTT
TRBJ2-1 | 15 | few | TRBD1 | TRBV11-1 | CASSSFTSTGEEQFF | TGTGCCAGCAGCTCATTTACTTCGACAGGGGAGGAGCAGTTCTTC
TRBJ2-5 | 14 | NA | NA | TRBV6-5 | CASSYVGAQETQYF | TGTGCCAGCAGTTACGTGGGGGCCCAAGAGACCCAGTACTTC
TRBJ2-7 | 14 | many | TRBD1 | TRBV7-9 | CASSFDRAVYEQYF | TGTGCCAGCAGCTTTGACAGGGCAGTCTACGAGCAGTACTTC
TRBJ2-5 | 13 | NA | NA | TRBV6-6 | CASSYDGRETQYF | TGTGCCAGCAGTTACGATGGGAGGGAGACCCAGTACTTC
TRBJ1-1 | 15 | NA | TRBD1 | TRBV19 | CASSMPGGQGARAFF | TGTGCCAGTAGTATGCCTGGGGGACAGGGGGCTCGTGCTTTCTTT
TRBJ2-5 | 12 | NA | NA | TRBV11-2 | CASSPGGGVQYF | TGTGCCAGCAGCCCCGGAGGCGGGGTCCAGTACTTC
TRBJ1-1 | 15 | NA | NA | TRBV6-5 | CASSPEEVYYTEAFF | TGTGCCAGCAGTCCCGAAGAGGTATATTACACTGAAGCTTTCTTT
TRBJ2-1 | 15 | many | NA | TRBV28 | CASGMTETSYNEQFF | TGTGCCAGCGGTATGACGGAAACCTCCTACAATGAGCAGTTCTTC
TRBJ1-2 | 20 | NA | TRBD1 | TRBV28 | CASSRPRPQGAERFPYGYTF | TGTGCCAGCAGTCGACCTAGACCTCAGGGGGCTGAGCGATTTCCCTATGGCTACACCTTC
TRBJ2-3 | 12 | once | NA | TRBV29-1 | CSVDVGSDTQYF | TGCAGCGTTGATGTGGGATCAGATACGCAGTATTTT
TRBJ2-1 | 13 | few | NA | TRBV2 | CAARSRGLEKQFF | TGTGCCGCCCGCTCGCGGGGGCTGGAAAAGCAGTTCTTC
TRBJ1-5 | 13 | many | NA | TRBV12-3/TRBV12-4 | CASRDRSVRSQHF | TGTGCCAGCAGGGACCGAAGTGTACGGTCCCAGCATTTT
TRBJ2-1 | 14 | NA | NA | TRBV20-1 | CSARGSWTMNEQFF | TGCAGTGCTAGGGGGAGTTGGACGATGAATGAGCAGTTCTTC